The 9 T cell receptor beta chains below were found in one sample sequenced in a study of blood T cells in healthy people across ages. Primed by a sample-barcoded 5' primer and a J-beta primer mix, a second PCR proceeded for 7 to 11 cycles. TCRdb ran MiXCR on the 5' RACE reads and lists one entry per CDR3 protein. This sample has over 1,500,000 distinct CDR3 sequences, with roughly two fifths found just once. What was sequenced was blood. These receptors came from a human donor in good health.

The rearrangement uses TRBV9 and TRBJ1-6; D unclear. The ends were cut back, 0 bases at V and 7 bases at J, with 8 bases in the middle. The CDR3 runs to 14 residues. Germline CDR1 SGDLS, CDR2 YYNGEE. CDR3 DNA: TGTGCCAGCAGCGTAGGCACTTGGAATTCACCCCTCCACTTT. The encoded protein is CASSVGTWNSPLHF. The full variable domain, with the rest looked up from reference TRBV9 and TRBJ1-6, is DSGVTQTPKHLITATGQRVTLRCSPRSGDLSVYWYQQSLDQGLQFLIQYYNGEERAKGNILERFSAQQFPDLHSELNLSSLELGDSALYFCASSVGTWNSPLHFGNGTRLTVT.

The chain uses TRBV4-3 and TRBJ2-3, with D uncertain. Between the trimmed V and J ends, which lost 0 bases and 6 bases, there was a span of 16 bases. Germline assignment: CDR1 LGHNA and CDR2 YSLEER. The CDR3 totals 16 residues. The CDR3: CASSQDLSYIGDTQYF. CDR3 nucleotides: TGCGCCAGCAGCCAAGATTTAAGCTACATCGGGGATACGCAGTATTTT.

This chain connects TRBV7-9 to TRBJ2-5, with 7 bases that match TRBD1. Losses at the gene ends were 3 bases for V and 3 bases for J; bases not matched to a gene: 7. The CDR3 is 15 residues long. CDR1 is SEHNR, CDR2 FQNEAQ, per germline (reference sequence). The CDR3 protein is CASSFQTGEEETQYF. The CDR3 region has the DNA TGTGCCAGCAGCTTCCAAACAGGGGAAGAAGAGACCCAGTACTTC. Based on the CDR3 plus reference TRBV7-9 and TRBJ2-5, the full variable domain is DTGVSQNPRHKITKRGQNVTFRCDPISEHNRLYWYRQTLGQGPEFLTYFQNEAQLEKSRLLSDRFSAERPKGSFSTLEIQRTEQGDSAMYLCASSFQTGEEETQYFGPGTRLLVL.

This chain uses TRBV29-1 with TRBJ1-5; weak D call: TRBD1 (5 bases). Per germline, CDR1 SQVTM and CDR2 ANQGSEA. With 0 bases removed from V and 1 base from J, the gap between germline ends came to 16 bases. This CDR3 spans 17 amino acids. The CDR3: CSVEDLGAGISNQPQHF. The CDR3 DNA reads as TGCAGCGTTGAAGATCTAGGGGCCGGGATAAGCAATCAGCCCCAGCATTTT. Filled out from reference TRBV29-1 and TRBJ1-5, the complete variable domain reads SAVISQKPSRDICQRGTSLTIQCQVDSQVTMMFWYRQQPGQSLTLIATANQGSEATYESGFVIDKFPISRPNLTFSTLTVSNMSPEDSSIYLCSVEDLGAGISNQPQHFGDGTRLSIL.

This clonotype was seen a few times. The genes are TRBV11-2 and TRBJ2-3, with D perhaps TRBD2 (6 bases). Germline-derived CDR1 and CDR2 are SGHAT and FQNNGV. V gave up 0 bases and J gave up 1 base, with 11 bases separating them. The CDR3 runs to 16 residues. The CDR3 is CASSLDPPGGTDTQYF. The CDR3 DNA sequence: TGTGCCAGCAGCTTAGATCCCCCGGGGGGCACAGATACGCAGTATTTT.

This clonotype was seen a handful of times. The chain links TRBV29-1 to TRBJ2-4; D not certain. Trimming pared 3 bases from V and 13 bases from J, leaving 13 bases between. Germline V CDR1 and CDR2: SQVTM, ANQGSEA. This CDR3 has 11 residues. CDR3 residues: CSVDETNEQYF. CDR3 DNA sequence: TGCAGCGTTGACGAAACCAATGAGCAGTACTTC.

This clonotype showed up just a few times. The CDR3 DNA reads TGTGCCAGCAGCCAAGAAGCGGGGGGGCCGGAGACCCAGTACTTC. Translated: CASSQEAGGPETQYF. This chain uses TRBV3-1 with TRBJ2-5; 10 nucleotides agree with TRBD2. V lost 0 bases, J lost 5 bases, and 3 bases stayed unmatched. Germline loops: CDR1 LGHDT, CDR2 YNNKEL (reference sequence). CDR3 size: 15 residues.

As to this clonotype: A clone one base away is much larger, so this may be a read error. This chain uses TRBV29-1 with TRBJ2-1; a possible D gene is TRBD2 (6 bases). The CDR3 extends over 13 amino acids. V was shortened by 3 bases and J by 10 bases, with 16 bases between the two germline ends. Germline V lookup: CDR1 SQVTM, CDR2 ANQGSEA. DNA of the CDR3: TGCAGCGTTGACGGCGGGGCCGCCTACGAGCAGTTCTTC. Encoded protein: CSVDGGAAYEQFF.

The V call is TRBV5-4, the J call TRBJ2-1, with a tentative D call TRBD2 (5 bases). V lost 4 bases and J lost 8, with 19 bases in between. The CDR3 has 15 amino acids. In germline, CDR1 is SGHNT, CDR2 YYREEE (reference sequence). In nucleotides, the CDR3 is TGTGCCAGCAGCCCCGGACTCCGGGTTAGCGATGAGCAGTTCTTC. Translation gives CASSPGLRVSDEQFF.